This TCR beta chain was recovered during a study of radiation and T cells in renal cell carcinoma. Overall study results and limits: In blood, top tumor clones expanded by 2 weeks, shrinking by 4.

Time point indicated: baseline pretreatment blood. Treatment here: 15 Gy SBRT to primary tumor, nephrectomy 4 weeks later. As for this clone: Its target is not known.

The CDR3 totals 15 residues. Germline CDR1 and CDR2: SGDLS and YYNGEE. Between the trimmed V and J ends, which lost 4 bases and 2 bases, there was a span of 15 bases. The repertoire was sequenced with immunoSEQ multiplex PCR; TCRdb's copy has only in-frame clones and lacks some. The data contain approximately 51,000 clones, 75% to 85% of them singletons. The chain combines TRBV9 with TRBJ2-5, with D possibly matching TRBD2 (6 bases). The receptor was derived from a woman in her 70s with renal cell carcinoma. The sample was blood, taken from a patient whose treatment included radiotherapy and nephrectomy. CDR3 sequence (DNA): TGTGCCAGCAGCTTCAGGGCGGGGCTACAAGAGACCCAGTACTTC. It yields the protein CASSFRAGLQETQYF. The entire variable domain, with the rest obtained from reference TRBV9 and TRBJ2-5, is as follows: DSGVTQTPKHLITATGQRVTLRCSPRSGDLSVYWYQQSLDQGLQFLIQYYNGEERAKGNILERFSAQQFPDLHSELNLSSLELGDSALYFCASSFRAGLQETQYFGPGTRLLVL.